These 30 T cell receptor beta chains share one sample of origin, sequenced in a study of PD-L1 blockade in urothelial cancer. Data came from immunoSEQ multiplex PCR; TCRdb stores just in-frame clones and leaves some out. The data show fewer than 90,000 clones, 91% seen once. The sample's time point: peripheral blood 6 weeks after treatment start. Specimen: PBMCs, collected around atezolizumab (anti-PD-L1) treatment. All receptors come from a woman older than 75 with urothelial cancer.

This sequence joins TRBV7-8 and TRBJ1-2; D is unresolved. The CDR3 loop spans 12 amino acids. The germline gives CDR1 SGHVS, CDR2 FQNEAQ. V lost 3 bases and J lost 6, with 8 bases in between. The CDR3 DNA sequence: TGTGCCAGCAGCTTGTCGGGGAATGGCTACACCTTC. This gives the protein CASSLSGNGYTF.

This clone was recorded only once. V gene TRBV28 combines with J gene TRBJ2-1, with TRBD1 matching over 8 bases. V lost 6 bases to trimming and J lost 5 bases; unmatched junction nucleotides: 15. This CDR3 is built from 17 residues. CDR1 is MDHEN and CDR2 is SYDVKM in the germline V gene. In DNA, the CDR3 is TGTGCCAGCAGCCCCCCCCTGGGGACAGGTGAAGACAATGAGCAGTTCTTC. Its translation: CASSPPLGTGEDNEQFF.

The chain combines TRBV21-1 with TRBJ2-7; the D call of TRBD2 is as the table states it, not checked on the DNA. TRBV21-1 counts as a pseudogene. CDR3 size: 14 residues. This CDR3 is CASSKAGPSCEQYF. The CDR3 DNA sequence: TGTGCCAGCAGCAAAGCCGGGCCTAGCTGCGAGCAGTACTTC.

In this sample, this clone turned up a few times. Here the CDR3 DNA reads TGTGCCAGCAGGGGCGAGGGGGACGGTTCCGAGCAGTACTTC. It codes for CASRGEGDGSEQYF. This sequence joins TRBV4-2 and TRBJ2-7, with TRBD1 as a possible D gene (6 bases). The CDR3 is made up of 14 amino acids. The ends were cut back, 6 bases at V and 6 bases at J, with 18 bases in the middle. Germline-derived CDR1 and CDR2 are LGHNA and YNFKEQ.

The rearrangement joins TRBV5-1 to TRBJ2-2, with D possibly TRBD1 on 6 matching bases. V gave up 3 bases and J gave up 1 base, with 16 bases separating them. The length of the CDR3 is 17 residues. Per the germline V gene, CDR1 is SGHRS and CDR2 is YFSETQ. In DNA form, the CDR3 reads TGCGCCAGCAGCTACAGATCGACGGACAGGAACACCGGGGAGCTGTTTTTT. This codes for CASSYRSTDRNTGELFF. Combining the CDR3 with reference TRBV5-1 and TRBJ2-2 gives the whole variable domain KAGVTQTPRYLIKTRGQQVTLSCSPISGHRSVSWYQQTPGQGLQFLFEYFSETQRNKGNFPGRFSGRQFSNSRSEMNVSTLELGDSALYLCASSYRSTDRNTGELFFGEGSRLTVL.

The chain links TRBV13 to TRBJ2-7, with 9 bases that match TRBD1. CDR3 length: 14 residues. Germline V CDR1 and CDR2: PRHDT, FYEKMQ (reference sequence). The V gene end was trimmed by 4 bases and the J gene end by 9 bases; junction bases not matched to a gene: 10. CDR3 bases: TGTGCCAGCAGCTCGTATCCTGGACAGGGGACGCAGTACTTC. This sequence encodes CASSSYPGQGTQYF. Filled out from reference TRBV13 and TRBJ2-7, the complete variable domain reads AAGVIQSPRHLIKEKRETATLKCYPIPRHDTVYWYQQGPGQDPQFLISFYEKMQSDKGSIPDRFSAQQFSDYHSELNMSSLELGDSALYFCASSSYPGQGTQYFGPGTRLTVT.

This clone turned up a few times. The gene calls are TRBV6-1 and TRBJ1-2, with no clear D. With 4 bases removed from V and 8 bases from J, the gap between germline ends came to 17 bases. CDR1 and CDR2 from the germline V gene are MNHNS and SASEGT. The CDR3 extends over 14 amino acids. The DNA for the CDR3 is TGTGCCAGCAGTGGCGATCTGCAGAGGAGGGGCTACACCTTC. Protein product: CASSGDLQRRGYTF.

The V and J genes are TRBV11-2 and TRBJ2-2; no definite D call. The CDR3 is 14 residues long. V dropped 0 bases and J dropped 7 bases, with 9 bases sitting between them. CDR1 is SGHAT, CDR2 FQNNGV, per germline. CDR3 DNA: TGTGCCAGCAGCTTAGATCGCCGGGTCGGGGAGCTGTTTTTT. This gives the protein CASSLDRRVGELFF. The complete variable domain, with remaining parts taken from reference TRBV11-2 and TRBJ2-2, reads EAGVAQSPRYKIIEKRQSVAFWCNPISGHATLYWYQQILGQGPKLLIQFQNNGVVDDSQLPKDRFSAERLKGVDSTLKIQPAKLEDSAVYLCASSLDRRVGELFFGEGSRLTVL.

The rearrangement joins TRBV2 to TRBJ1-4; D perhaps matches TRBD1 (6 bases). V lost 6 bases, J lost 5 bases, and 13 bases lay in between. The CDR3 length is 14 residues. From germline, CDR1 is SNHLY and CDR2 FYNNEI. CDR3 sequence (DNA): TGTGCCAGCAGCTTGGACAGTCAAAATGAAAAACTGTTTTTT. It encodes CASSLDSQNEKLFF. The entire variable domain, with the rest obtained from reference TRBV2 and TRBJ1-4, is as follows: EPEVTQTPSHQVTQMGQEVILRCVPISNHLYFYWYRQILGQKVEFLVSFYNNEISEKSEIFDDQFSVERPDGSNFTLKIRSTKLEDSAMYFCASSLDSQNEKLFFGSGTQLSVL.

The chain is built from TRBV7-7 and TRBJ2-2; D might be TRBD1 (5 bases). The germline gives CDR1 SSHAT, CDR2 FNYEAQ (reference sequence). Trimming took 1 base from V and 6 from J, leaving 6 bases between them. The CDR3 contains 13 residues. CDR3 bases: TGTGCCAGCAGCTTAGAAGGGGCCGGGGAGCTGTTTTTT. Amino acid sequence: CASSLEGAGELFF.

This chain uses TRBV28 with TRBJ1-3; 9 positions match TRBD1. V lost 5 bases to trimming and J lost 0 bases; unmatched junction nucleotides: 5. The germline CDR1 and CDR2 sequences are MDHEN and SYDVKM. This CDR3 has 16 amino acids. The CDR3 DNA reads as TGTGCCAGCAGTACCATGGACAGGGGCTCTGGAAACACCATATATTTT. Its protein product is CASSTMDRGSGNTIYF. Full variable domain (remainder filled in from reference TRBV28 and TRBJ1-3): DVKVTQSSRYLVKRTGEKVFLECVQDMDHENMFWYRQDPGLGLRLIYFSYDVKMKEKGDIPEGYSVSREKKERFSLILESASTNQTSMYLCASSTMDRGSGNTIYFGEGSWLTVV.

V and J are TRBV7-7 and TRBJ1-5; D unresolved. Germline-derived CDR1 and CDR2 are SSHAT and FNYEAQ (reference sequence). V gave up 4 bases and J gave up 6 bases, with 10 bases separating them. CDR3 length equals 13 residues. The CDR3 DNA is TGTGCCAGCAGCTCCGGAGGCAGTCAGCCCCAGCATTTT. Its translation is CASSSGGSQPQHF.

The chain links TRBV7-2 to TRBJ2-7; D is undetermined. This CDR3 contains 11 residues. Trimming shortened V by 5 bases and J by 6 bases, and 8 bases separated the two germline ends. Germline CDR1 SGHTA, CDR2 FQGNSA. CDR3 sequence reads: CASSTKREQYF. The CDR3 DNA is TGTGCCAGCAGCACTAAGCGCGAGCAGTACTTC.

This chain links TRBV19 with TRBJ1-5; no clear D gene. Per germline, CDR1 LNHDA and CDR2 SQIVND (reference sequence). The CDR3 extends over 18 amino acids. V was shortened by 6 bases and J by 4 bases, with 25 bases between the two germline ends. The CDR3 spells CASSTRLVGLKVNQPQHF. In DNA, the CDR3 is TGTGCCAGTAGCACTAGGTTGGTGGGGTTGAAAGTGAATCAGCCCCAGCATTTT.

The chain couples TRBV28 to TRBJ1-5; 10 nucleotides line up with TRBD1. V shed 2 bases and J 6 bases; nucleotides not matched to a gene: 1. Per the germline V gene, CDR1 is MDHEN and CDR2 is SYDVKM. This CDR3 is 14 amino acids long. The CDR3 region is CASSLGTGVQPQHF. In nucleotides, the CDR3 is TGTGCCAGCAGTTTAGGGACAGGGGTTCAGCCCCAGCATTTT. The full variable domain, completed using reference TRBV28 and TRBJ1-5, is DVKVTQSSRYLVKRTGEKVFLECVQDMDHENMFWYRQDPGLGLRLIYFSYDVKMKEKGDIPEGYSVSREKKERFSLILESASTNQTSMYLCASSLGTGVQPQHFGDGTRLSIL.

The rearrangement uses TRBV19 and TRBJ1-4; D perhaps matches TRBD1 (5 bases). CDR3 length: 15 residues. Germline CDR1 LNHDA, CDR2 SQIVND (reference sequence). V gave up 6 bases and J gave up 0 bases, with 11 bases separating them. CDR3 loop: CASSQDSPTNEKLFF. In nucleotides, the CDR3 is TGTGCCAGTAGCCAAGACAGCCCAACTAATGAAAAACTGTTTTTT.

The chain's CDR3 is CATSRGGSRETQYF. CDR3 DNA sequence: TGTGCCACCAGCAGAGGAGGGTCTCGAGAGACCCAGTACTTC. This chain joins TRBV15 and TRBJ2-5; weak D call: TRBD2 (5 bases). CDR3 size: 14 residues. V lost 1 base and J lost 4, with 10 bases in between. Germline V gene sequence: CDR1 LNHNV, CDR2 YYDKDF (reference sequence).

The sample holds a few counts of this clone. The V gene is TRBV28, the J gene TRBJ1-1; 9 bases fit TRBD1. J lost 3 bases, V lost 5 bases, and 4 bases had no gene match. Germline CDR1 MDHEN, CDR2 SYDVKM. There are 14 residues in the CDR3. CDR3 nucleotide sequence: TGTGCCAGCAGTCCCGGGACAGGGCACACTGAAGCTTTCTTT. This codes for CASSPGTGHTEAFF. The complete variable domain, with remaining parts taken from reference TRBV28 and TRBJ1-1, reads DVKVTQSSRYLVKRTGEKVFLECVQDMDHENMFWYRQDPGLGLRLIYFSYDVKMKEKGDIPEGYSVSREKKERFSLILESASTNQTSMYLCASSPGTGHTEAFFGQGTRLTVV.

The V and J genes are TRBV18 and TRBJ1-4; 12 bases match TRBD1. The length of the CDR3 is 14 residues. Germline loops: CDR1 KGHSH, CDR2 LQKENI. With V trimmed by 2 bases and J by 10 bases, 2 bases remained unmatched. In DNA, the CDR3 is TGTGCCAGCTCACCAGGGACAGGGGGCGGAAAACTGTTTTTT. This sequence encodes CASSPGTGGGKLFF.

This clone was seen just once. The chain couples TRBV19 to TRBJ2-3; D gene uncertain. There are 13 residues in the CDR3. Germline CDR1 and CDR2: LNHDA and SQIVND (reference sequence). Trimming left V 7 bases short and J 5 bases short, with 13 bases between. The DNA of the CDR3 is TGTGCCAGTAACTCCGGATCTAGAGATACGCAGTATTTT. The encoded protein is CASNSGSRDTQYF.

This clone has a single count. The V and J genes are TRBV5-6 and TRBJ2-1, with 8 bases identical to TRBD2. CDR1 is SGHDT, CDR2 YYEEEE, per germline. The V gene end was trimmed by 0 bases and the J gene end by 6 bases; junction bases not matched to a gene: 11. The CDR3 consists of 17 residues. For the CDR3, the DNA is TGTGCCAGCAGCTTGGGACTAGCGACGATCTGGGGCAATGAGCAGTTCTTC. Residues: CASSLGLATIWGNEQFF.

This chain links TRBV11-2 with TRBJ1-1; D remains unclear. This CDR3 has 12 amino acids. Germline-derived CDR1 and CDR2 are SGHAT and FQNNGV. V lost 5 bases and J lost 1, with 5 bases in between. The CDR3 coding sequence is TGTGCCAGCAGCCCCGGGAACACTGAAGCTTTCTTT. Translated: CASSPGNTEAFF.

The rearrangement uses TRBV5-6 and TRBJ2-1; weak D call: TRBD2 (6 bases). This CDR3 contains 14 residues. Germline V lookup: CDR1 SGHDT, CDR2 YYEEEE. Trimming left V 0 bases short and J 6 bases short, with 10 bases between. CDR3 nucleotide sequence: TGTGCCAGCAGCTTGGTTCGGGGGACCAATGAGCAGTTCTTC. Residues: CASSLVRGTNEQFF.

The chain couples TRBV7-7 to TRBJ2-6, with 15 bases lining up with TRBD2. There are 17 residues in the CDR3. CDR1 SSHAT and CDR2 FNYEAQ come from the germline V gene (reference sequence). J gave up 3 bases and V 5 bases, and 2 bases lay outside the gene matches. CDR3 coding DNA: TGTGCCAGCAGCCCGGGACTAGCGGGAGGTGGGGCCAACGTCCTGACTTTC. It codes for CASSPGLAGGGANVLTF.

V gene TRBV5-1 combines with J gene TRBJ1-2; D is undetermined. The length of the CDR3 is 14 residues. Trimming cost V 5 bases and J 7 bases, with 18 bases left between them. Germline V CDR1 and CDR2: SGHRS, YFSETQ. The CDR3 here is CASRPGYSRTGYTF. The DNA for the CDR3 is TGCGCCAGCAGACCGGGATACTCCCGCACTGGCTACACCTTC.

The chain is built from TRBV9 and TRBJ2-3; possible D gene TRBD2, 7 bases. V lost 6 bases to trimming and J lost 3 bases, with 14 bases between them. The CDR3 loop spans 14 amino acids. Germline V CDR1 and CDR2: SGDLS, YYNGEE. Here the CDR3 reads CASTVGRGTDTQYF. The CDR3 nucleotides are TGTGCCAGCACCGTGGGGAGGGGGACAGATACGCAGTATTTT. The whole variable domain, filled in from reference TRBV9 and TRBJ2-3, reads DSGVTQTPKHLITATGQRVTLRCSPRSGDLSVYWYQQSLDQGLQFLIQYYNGEERAKGNILERFSAQQFPDLHSELNLSSLELGDSALYFCASTVGRGTDTQYFGPGTRLTVL.

The chain couples TRBV14 to TRBJ2-5, with 9 nucleotides matching TRBD2. This CDR3 region has 21 residues. The junction had 20 bases not matched to a gene; V was cut back by 2 bases and J by 1 base. The germline CDR1 and CDR2 sequences are SGHDN and FVKESK. CDR3 coding DNA: TGTGCCAGCAGCCAATCGACCCGTAGGGCTAGCGGGAAGACTTTCCAAGAGACCCAGTACTTC. This codes for CASSQSTRRASGKTFQETQYF.

V gene TRBV7-3 combines with J gene TRBJ2-7; TRBD1 matches 8 bases. This CDR3 contains 15 residues. J gave up 6 bases and V 4 bases, and 11 bases lay outside the gene matches. Germline-derived CDR1 and CDR2 are SGHTA and FQGTGA. The CDR3 DNA sequence: TGTGCCAGCAGCTGCACGACAGGGGACGGGGGCGAGCAGTACTTC. Its translation: CASSCTTGDGGEQYF.

The chain is built from TRBV19 and TRBJ2-5, with a weak D call TRBD2 (5 bases). This CDR3 spans 15 amino acids. CDR1 and CDR2 (germline): LNHDA, SQIVND (reference sequence). The V end was cut by 1 base, the J end by 5 bases, with 14 bases between. The CDR3 spells CASSIGWAGRETQYF. The CDR3 region has the DNA TGTGCCAGTAGTATAGGATGGGCGGGCCGGGAGACCCAGTACTTC. Full variable domain (missing parts from reference TRBV19 and TRBJ2-5): DGGITQSPKYLFRKEGQNVTLSCEQNLNHDAMYWYRQDPGQGLRLIYYSQIVNDFQKGDIAEGYSVSREKKESFPLTVTSAQKNPTAFYLCASSIGWAGRETQYFGPGTRLLVL.

The chain carries TRBV2 and TRBJ2-6; tentatively, D is TRBD1 (5 bases). CDR3 length: 17 amino acids. CDR1 and CDR2 from the germline V gene are SNHLY and FYNNEI. With 5 bases removed from V and 0 bases from J, the gap between germline ends came to 14 bases. For the CDR3, the DNA is TGTGCCAGCAGTCTGCGAGACAGCCGCTCTGGGGCCAACGTCCTGACTTTC. This gives the protein CASSLRDSRSGANVLTF.